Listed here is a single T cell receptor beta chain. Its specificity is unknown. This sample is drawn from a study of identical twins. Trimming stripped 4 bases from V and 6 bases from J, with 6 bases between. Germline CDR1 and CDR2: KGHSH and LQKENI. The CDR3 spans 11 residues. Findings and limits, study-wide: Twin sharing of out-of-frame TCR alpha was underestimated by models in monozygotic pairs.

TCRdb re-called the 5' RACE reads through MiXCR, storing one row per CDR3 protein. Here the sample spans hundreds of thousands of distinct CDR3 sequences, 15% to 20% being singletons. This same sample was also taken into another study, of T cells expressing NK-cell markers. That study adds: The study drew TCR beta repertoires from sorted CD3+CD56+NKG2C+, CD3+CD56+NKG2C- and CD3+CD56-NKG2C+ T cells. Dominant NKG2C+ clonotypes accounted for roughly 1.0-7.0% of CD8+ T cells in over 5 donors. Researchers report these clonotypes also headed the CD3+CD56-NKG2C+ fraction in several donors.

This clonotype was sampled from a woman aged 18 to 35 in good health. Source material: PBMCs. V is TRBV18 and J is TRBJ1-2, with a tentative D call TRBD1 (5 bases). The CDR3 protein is CASSQGNGYTF. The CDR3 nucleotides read TGTGCCAGCTCACAGGGGAATGGCTACACCTTC.